What follows are 2 T cell receptor beta chains derived from one specimen sequenced in a study of T cell changes during pregnancy in multiple sclerosis. Using immunoSEQ multiplex PCR, the repertoire was profiled, and TCRdb retains in-frame clones only, with some absent. Here the sample spans 65,000 to 95,000 clones, 94% being singletons. Sequencing used peripheral blood, obtained in the second trimester of pregnancy. Source of these receptors: a female donor in good health, enrolled as a control in a pregnancy study.

The chain employs TRBV27 and TRBJ2-2, with 12 bases fitting TRBD2. J was trimmed by 7 bases and V by 6 bases; bases with no gene match: 9. CDR3 size: 16 residues. CDR1 MNHEY and CDR2 SMNVEV come from the germline V gene (reference sequence). The chain's CDR3 is CASSPGLAGWGGELFF. The DNA of the CDR3 is TGTGCCAGCAGCCCTGGACTAGCGGGATGGGGCGGGGAGCTGTTTTTT.

The chain couples TRBV7-2 to TRBJ2-5, with D possibly matching TRBD2 (5 bases). CDR1 and CDR2 (germline): SGHTA, FQGNSA. V was shortened by 1 base and J by 5 bases, with 14 bases between the two germline ends. This CDR3 has 15 amino acids. This CDR3 is CASSLVTGSLETQYF. The CDR3 region has the DNA TGTGCCAGCAGCTTAGTAACGGGGTCTTTGGAGACCCAGTACTTC.